This T cell receptor (beta chain) appears in the sequencing data of a study of identical twins. With 3 bases clipped from V and 7 bases from J, the junction kept 5 bases outside the gene matches. This CDR3 is built from 14 residues. Carrying unique molecular identifiers, the cDNA also gained a universal primer site through template switching. TCRdb passed the 5' RACE reads through MiXCR, listing each CDR3 protein once. The data show approximately 890,000 distinct CDR3 sequences, with 10% to 15% seen just once and 1.5% to 2% held by the top ten. As to this clonotype: Its antigen is not identified.

General study findings and limits: While abundant cord blood beta clonotypes carried fewer insertions, memory repertoires showed no such pattern.

Every sampled donor was Caucasian and healthy. These same data were also listed under a study on yellow fever vaccine responses in identical twins. That paper adds: Twins' vaccine T cell response reportedly gave the appearance of partial convergence and partial personalization.

V is TRBV12-3 or TRBV12-4 and J is TRBJ2-3; 9 nucleotides match TRBD2. The sequence came from a young woman in good health. The specimen was PBMCs. The CDR3 region is CASSLASGDYTQYF. DNA of the CDR3: TGTGCCAGCAGTTTGGCTAGCGGGGATTATACGCAGTATTTT.